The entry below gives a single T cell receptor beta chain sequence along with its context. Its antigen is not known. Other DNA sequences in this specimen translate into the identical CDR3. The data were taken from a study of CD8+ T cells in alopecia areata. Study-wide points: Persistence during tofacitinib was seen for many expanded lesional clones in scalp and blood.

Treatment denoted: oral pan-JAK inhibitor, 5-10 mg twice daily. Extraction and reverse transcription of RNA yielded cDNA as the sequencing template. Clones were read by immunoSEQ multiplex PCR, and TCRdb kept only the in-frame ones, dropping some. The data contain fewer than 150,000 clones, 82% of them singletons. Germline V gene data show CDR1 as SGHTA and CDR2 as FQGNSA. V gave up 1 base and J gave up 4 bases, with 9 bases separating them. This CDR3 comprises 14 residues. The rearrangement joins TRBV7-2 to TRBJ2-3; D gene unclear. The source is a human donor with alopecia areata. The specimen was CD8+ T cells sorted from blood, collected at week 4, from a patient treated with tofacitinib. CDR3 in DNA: TGTGCCAGCAGCTTAGGGGGTGGAGCAGATACGCAGTATTTT. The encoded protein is CASSLGGGADTQYF.